Listed below are T cell receptor beta chains from one sample, sequenced in a study of PD-L1 blockade in urothelial cancer. Clones were read by immunoSEQ multiplex PCR, and TCRdb kept only the in-frame ones, dropping some. Of tens of thousands of clones listed, around 86% are singletons. This specimen consisted of PBMCs, obtained around atezolizumab (anti-PD-L1) treatment. Source of these receptors: a man aged 45 to 65 with urothelial cancer. CDR3s include the opening cysteine and the closing phenylalanine or tryptophan. Each record gives: CDR3 protein, CDR3 DNA, D gene, V gene, clone size, J gene. D genes are given only for firm matches. Expanded clones are given a class, and other clones once, few, many or no size at all.

CASAGTGGQSQFTYGYTF TGTGCCAGCGCCGGGACAGGGGGCCAAAGTCAATTTACTTATGGCTACACCTTC TRBD1 TRBV5-6 . TRBJ1-2
CASSQSTGTYYEQYF TGCGCCAGCAGCCAATCCACAGGGACATACTACGAGCAGTACTTC . TRBV4-3 . TRBJ2-7
CASSARVDRPSGYNEQFF TGTGCCAGCAGCGCCCGGGTGGACAGACCTAGTGGCTACAATGAGCAGTTCTTC . TRBV9 . TRBJ2-1
CAWSAHFPTSGRTDTQYF TGTGCCTGGAGTGCCCATTTCCCTACTAGCGGGCGCACAGATACGCAGTATTTT TRBD2 TRBV30 . TRBJ2-3
CASSFKGDLRNTGELFF TGCGCCAGCAGCTTTAAAGGGGATCTAAGGAACACCGGGGAGCTGTTTTTT . TRBV5-1 . TRBJ2-2
CAWSNRQAIGDTF TGTGCCTGGAGTAATAGACAGGCGATTGGGGACACCTTC . TRBV30 . TRBJ1-2
CASRRTGTLYGYTF TGTGCCAGCAGAAGGACAGGGACGCTGTATGGCTACACCTTC TRBD1 TRBV25-1 once TRBJ1-2
CASSLRTGFGYTF TGTGCCAGCAGCTTACGTACAGGGTTTGGCTACACCTTC . TRBV13 . TRBJ1-2
CASSPLAGGETQYF TGTGCCAGCTCACCTCTAGCGGGAGGGGAGACCCAGTACTTC TRBD2 TRBV18 . TRBJ2-5
CAWSLRGGYTF TGTGCCTGGAGTCTGCGGGGGGGCTACACCTTC . TRBV30 . TRBJ1-2
CASSKRTPSRNIQYF TGTGCCAGCAGCAAAAGGACCCCTAGCAGGAACATTCAGTACTTC . TRBV21-1 once TRBJ2-4
CASSFASGGARDTQYF TGTGCCAGCAGCTTTGCCAGCGGGGGGGCCCGAGATACGCAGTATTTT TRBD2 TRBV7-3 . TRBJ2-3
CASSTRRGKGLNTEAFF TGTGCCAGCAGTACTCGACGGGGTAAGGGATTGAACACTGAAGCTTTCTTT . TRBV27 . TRBJ1-1
CASSIATGGKEAFF TGTGCCAGTAGTATAGCGACAGGGGGCAAAGAAGCTTTCTTT TRBD1 TRBV19 . TRBJ1-1
CASRDLRDRTNNEQFF TGTGCCAGCAGGGACTTAAGAGACAGGACAAACAATGAGCAGTTCTTC . TRBV5-4 . TRBJ2-1
CASSLPPGERGYTF TGTGCCAGCAGCTTACCTCCGGGGGAACGTGGCTACACCTTC . TRBV7-9 . TRBJ1-2
CASTPLAGGPGELFF TGTGCCAGTACTCCCCTAGCGGGGGGACCCGGGGAGCTGTTTTTT TRBD2 TRBV19 . TRBJ2-2
CASSSGQGEGKLFF TGTGCCAGCAGCTCGGGACAGGGAGAGGGAAAACTGTTTTTT TRBD1 TRBV7-9 . TRBJ1-4
CASSLYPQGNTEAFF TGTGCCAGCAGCTTATACCCGCAGGGGAATACTGAAGCTTTCTTT . TRBV9 few TRBJ1-1
CASSFRTGGRDEQYF TGTGCCAGCAGCTTTAGGACAGGGGGACGCGACGAGCAGTACTTC TRBD1 TRBV7-9 . TRBJ2-7
CASSSTGAYNYGYTF TGTGCCAGCAGTTCGACAGGGGCGTATAACTATGGCTACACCTTC TRBD1 TRBV28 . TRBJ1-2
CASSLLGDRDGTQYF TGTGCCAGCAGCCTCCTGGGTGACAGAGACGGGACCCAGTACTTC . TRBV9 . TRBJ2-5
CASSLTGFTEAFF TGTGCCAGCAGCTTAACAGGGTTCACTGAAGCTTTCTTT . TRBV5-4 . TRBJ1-1
CASSFTGINEQFF TGTGCCAGCAGTTTTACAGGGATCAATGAGCAGTTCTTC . TRBV7-2 . TRBJ2-1
CNREEPLHF TGCAACCGTGAGGAGCCCCTCCACTTT . TRBV20-1 few TRBJ1-6
CSVDERYGYTF TGCAGCGTTGATGAGAGGTATGGCTACACCTTC . TRBV29-1 . TRBJ1-2
CASSRTGGTDTQYF TGTGCCAGCAGTCGGACAGGGGGCACAGATACGCAGTATTTT TRBD1 TRBV6-5 . TRBJ2-3
CASSYGGASYEQYF TGTGCCAGCAGTTACGGCGGGGCCTCCTACGAGCAGTACTTC . TRBV6-5 . TRBJ2-7
CASSVAGKNEDGYTF TGTGCCAGCAGTGTGGCAGGGAAGAACGAAGATGGCTACACCTTC . TRBV25-1 . TRBJ1-2
CSVERIAGEVDWEQYF TGCAGCGTAGAAAGGATAGCGGGAGAGGTGGATTGGGAGCAGTACTTC TRBD2 TRBV29-1 once TRBJ2-7
CASSEGTGGNQPQHF TGTGCCAGCAGTGAAGGGACAGGGGGCAATCAGCCCCAGCATTTT TRBD1 TRBV6-1 . TRBJ1-5
CASSMGTGSYNEQFF TGTGCCAGTAGTATGGGGACAGGGTCCTACAATGAGCAGTTCTTC TRBD1 TRBV19 . TRBJ2-1
CASSHSNWGGDTEAFF TGTGCCAGCAGCCATTCGAACTGGGGGGGGGACACTGAAGCTTTCTTT . TRBV7-2 . TRBJ1-1
CASSHLWTGVTGELFF TGCGCCAGCAGCCATCTTTGGACAGGGGTCACCGGGGAGCTGTTTTTT TRBD1 TRBV4-1 . TRBJ2-2
CASSHSGRTDTQYF TGTGCCAGCAGTCATAGCGGGAGAACAGATACGCAGTATTTT TRBD2 TRBV28 . TRBJ2-3
CASSEGTVARNEQFF TGTGCCAGCAGTGAAGGGACAGTGGCTCGCAATGAGCAGTTCTTC . TRBV2 . TRBJ2-1
CASSAGTSRNEQYF TGTGCCAGCAGCGCCGGGACTAGCAGGAACGAGCAGTACTTC TRBD2 TRBV6-1 . TRBJ2-7
CASSSDRTGGTEAFF TGTGCCAGCAGCTCCGACCGGACAGGGGGCACTGAAGCTTTCTTT TRBD1 TRBV11-3 . TRBJ1-1
CASGLVPPGLAGATYEQYF TGTGCTAGTGGTTTGGTCCCCCCGGGACTAGCGGGCGCAACCTACGAGCAGTACTTC TRBD2 TRBV12-5 . TRBJ2-7
CASSGRDRGNQPQHF TGTGCCAGCAGTGGCCGGGACAGGGGCAATCAGCCCCAGCATTTT TRBD1 TRBV6-1 few TRBJ1-5
CSVATRDSLSTDTQYF TGCAGCGTAGCAACTAGGGACAGCCTTAGCACAGATACGCAGTATTTT TRBD1 TRBV29-1 few TRBJ2-3
CASSIFPGGQETQYF TGTGCCAGCAGCATCTTTCCGGGGGGGCAGGAGACCCAGTACTTC TRBD2 TRBV11-3 . TRBJ2-5
CASSSGGYEQYF TGTGCCAGCAGCTCCGGGGGCTACGAGCAGTACTTC . TRBV5-6 . TRBJ2-7
CASSLVRGLGNEQFF TGTGCCAGCAGCTTAGTTAGGGGGCTTGGCAATGAGCAGTTCTTC TRBD1 TRBV11-1 . TRBJ2-1
CSVGGTDFYGYTF TGCAGCGTTGGGGGGACAGATTTTTATGGCTACACCTTC TRBD1 TRBV29-1 . TRBJ1-2
CASSLAKRGEQFF TGTGCCAGCAGTTTGGCTAAAAGGGGTGAGCAGTTCTTC . TRBV27 . TRBJ2-1
CASMGRLVTGELFF TGTGCCAGTATGGGTCGACTAGTTACCGGGGAGCTGTTTTTT . TRBV19 . TRBJ2-2
CAWSASELWTTNEKLFF TGTGCCTGGAGTGCCTCAGAACTATGGACAACTAATGAAAAACTGTTTTTT . TRBV30 . TRBJ1-4
CASSLGTGIQPQHF TGTGCCAGCAGTTTAGGGACAGGGATTCAGCCCCAGCATTTT TRBD1 TRBV28 . TRBJ1-5
CASSLEGTSGRYEQYF TGTGCCAGCAGCTTAGAAGGGACTAGCGGGAGGTACGAGCAGTACTTC TRBD2 TRBV7-2 . TRBJ2-7
CASSVEPTSGDTDTQYF TGTGCCAGCAGCGTAGAACCGACTAGCGGTGACACAGATACGCAGTATTTT TRBD2 TRBV9 . TRBJ2-3
CSVEDNLRVSPEAFF TGCAGCGTTGAAGATAACTTGCGGGTTAGCCCTGAAGCTTTCTTT . TRBV29-1 . TRBJ1-1
CASSLEAGASYEQYF TGTGCCAGCAGCTTAGAAGCGGGGGCCTCCTACGAGCAGTACTTC TRBD2 TRBV7-3 . TRBJ2-7
CASSPTGTGSYEQYF TGTGCCAGCAGTCCCACCGGGACAGGGTCCTACGAGCAGTACTTC TRBD1 TRBV28 . TRBJ2-7